These 4 T cell receptor beta chains were sequenced from one sample in a study of early T cells in non-severe SARS-CoV-2 infection. TCRdb re-called the 5' RACE reads with MiXCR, one entry per CDR3 protein. The sample includes tens of thousands of distinct CDR3 sequences, 5% to 7% of them seen just once. Sample: whole blood. The receptors here all came from an adult who was a healthcare worker with PCR-confirmed SARS-CoV-2 infection or an uninfected control (not recorded which).

The chain couples TRBV30 to TRBJ2-2; D unclear. Trimming took off 4 bases at V and 4 bases at J, with 10 bases between the two ends. The CDR3 length is 13 residues. Germline CDR1 and CDR2: GTSNPN and SVGIG (reference sequence). CDR3 loop: CAWTRGTTGELFF. In DNA form, the CDR3 reads TGTGCCTGGACTAGAGGAACCACCGGGGAGCTGTTTTTT.

This clonotype was detected only a few times. The chain combines TRBV6-5 with TRBJ1-1, with a possible D match to TRBD1 (5 bases). This CDR3 has 16 residues. Looked up from germline, CDR1 is MNHEY and CDR2 is SVGAGI. V was shortened by 5 bases and J by 0 bases, with 16 bases between the two germline ends. CDR3 protein: CASSQSSGGVNTEAFF. CDR3 bases: TGTGCCAGCAGTCAAAGCTCGGGGGGAGTGAACACTGAAGCTTTCTTT.

This clonotype was observed many times. The gene calls are TRBV6-5 and TRBJ2-3; the D is unclear. Trimming pared 8 bases from V and 2 bases from J, leaving 14 bases between. Germline CDR1 MNHEY, CDR2 SVGAGI. The CDR3 runs to 14 residues. The CDR3 protein is CASWVGRDTDTQYF. DNA for the CDR3: TGTGCCAGCTGGGTTGGAAGGGACACAGATACGCAGTATTTT.

V usage is TRBV7-8 and J usage is TRBJ1-4; TRBD1 matches at 7 bases. The V gene's germline CDR1 is SGHVS and CDR2 FQNEAQ. This CDR3 spans 16 amino acids. Germline trimming cut 5 bases from V and 0 bases from J; bases unmatched to any gene: 6. Written as DNA, the CDR3 is TGTGCCAGCAGCATAACAGGGGCAGCAACTAATGAAAAACTGTTTTTT. Translation gives CASSITGAATNEKLFF.